This is a list of T cell receptor beta chains from one sample in a study of a mutant IDH1 vaccine in newly diagnosed glioma. Profiling relied on immunoSEQ multiplex PCR, and the TCRdb table lists in-frame clones only, not all of them. The table lists approximately 60,000 clones, roughly 87% of them singletons. Antigens of these TCRs are unknown. The sequences come from PBMCs, collected from a glioma patient whose treatment included an IDH1 peptide vaccine. The receptors shown here come from a young man with glioma. Each CDR3 is given without its conserved first and last residue. Each record gives: V gene, J gene, CDR3 protein.

TRBV29-1,TRBJ2-5,SVPRTTTQETQY
TRBV15,TRBJ2-7,ATSTAMMAYEQY
TRBV30,TRBJ1-4,AQRVPGREKLF
TRBV28,TRBJ2-7,ASSSPGRAAYEQY
TRBV5-6,TRBJ1-1,ASSSPGQGPGNTEAF
TRBV5-1,TRBJ2-6,ASRRQGSSGANVLT
TRBV7-2,TRBJ2-3,ASSPGVLAGGAGDTQY
TRBV2,TRBJ1-6,ASRVQESSNSPLH
TRBV30,TRBJ2-3,AWTAGTGNVDTQY
TRBV5-1,TRBJ1-1,ATKRQGSNTEAF
TRBV7-9,TRBJ1-2,ASSLQGLIGGGYT
TRBV11-2,TRBJ1-1,ASSLGLRSMNTEAF
TRBV20-1,TRBJ1-1,SANWRVGTF
TRBV19,TRBJ1-4,ASSEAGGEKLF
TRBV6-6,TRBJ2-3,ASSLSRGSTDTQY
TRBV5-5,TRBJ1-2,ASSQRQVRSGDT
TRBV10-2,TRBJ1-5,ASSESEGNQPQH
TRBV6-6,TRBJ1-5,ASSSGGRVQPQH
TRBV19,TRBJ1-1,ASLRQGNTEAF
TRBV28,TRBJ1-1,ASSLTGWRGTEAF
TRBV28,TRBJ1-3,ASTTGSSGNTIY
TRBV25-1,TRBJ2-7,ASASSYRASMYEQY
TRBV5-6,TRBJ1-3,ASSFQGQSSGNIIY
TRBV4-1,TRBJ1-5,ASSQLGLGNQPQH
TRBV10-1,TRBJ2-2,ASSESRFGGENTGELF
TRBV19,TRBJ2-1,ASSIDFAGGGNEQF
TRBV10-3,TRBJ2-5,AISAKGTSGGARETQY
TRBV7-8,TRBJ1-3,ASSTDRVVSGNTIY
TRBV18,TRBJ1-3,ASSPGVGSGNTIY
TRBV6-1,TRBJ1-4,ASSDYFINEKLF
TRBV19,TRBJ2-3,ASSDRGVAITDTQY
TRBV9,TRBJ1-6,ASSARGTGQNSPLH
TRBV12-5,TRBJ1-2,ASAPGTGKDYGYT
TRBV5-1,TRBJ1-5,ASSYRQGVVYQPQH
TRBV28,TRBJ1-2,ASSLPGGYGYT
TRBV28,TRBJ1-1,ASSLFYTEAF
TRBV13,TRBJ2-3,ASSSPGQSTDTQY
TRBV19,TRBJ2-2,ASSIVLYTGELF
TRBV23-1,TRBJ2-2,ASPHVAAETITGELF
TRBV19,TRBJ2-7,ASRRTSSYEQY
TRBV2,TRBJ1-1,ASSEGVNTEAF
TRBV6-5,TRBJ2-2,ASSTGRADTGELF
TRBV7-6,TRBJ2-5,ASSSKQGLQETQY
TRBV5-1,TRBJ2-6,ASSLVLSGANVLT
TRBV6-4,TRBJ2-6,ASSDSGANVLT
TRBV5-1,TRBJ2-2,ASSVGDTGELF
TRBV4-1,TRBJ1-6,ASSQVWPNSPLH
TRBV4-2,TRBJ2-2,ASSPLPGQGASGELF
TRBV10-3,TRBJ1-1,ATGTAFTNTEAF
TRBV14,TRBJ1-5,ASSQRGQPQH
TRBV7-6,TRBJ1-6,ASSSRSIDNSPLH
TRBV4-1,TRBJ2-7,ASSQEGGPTREQY